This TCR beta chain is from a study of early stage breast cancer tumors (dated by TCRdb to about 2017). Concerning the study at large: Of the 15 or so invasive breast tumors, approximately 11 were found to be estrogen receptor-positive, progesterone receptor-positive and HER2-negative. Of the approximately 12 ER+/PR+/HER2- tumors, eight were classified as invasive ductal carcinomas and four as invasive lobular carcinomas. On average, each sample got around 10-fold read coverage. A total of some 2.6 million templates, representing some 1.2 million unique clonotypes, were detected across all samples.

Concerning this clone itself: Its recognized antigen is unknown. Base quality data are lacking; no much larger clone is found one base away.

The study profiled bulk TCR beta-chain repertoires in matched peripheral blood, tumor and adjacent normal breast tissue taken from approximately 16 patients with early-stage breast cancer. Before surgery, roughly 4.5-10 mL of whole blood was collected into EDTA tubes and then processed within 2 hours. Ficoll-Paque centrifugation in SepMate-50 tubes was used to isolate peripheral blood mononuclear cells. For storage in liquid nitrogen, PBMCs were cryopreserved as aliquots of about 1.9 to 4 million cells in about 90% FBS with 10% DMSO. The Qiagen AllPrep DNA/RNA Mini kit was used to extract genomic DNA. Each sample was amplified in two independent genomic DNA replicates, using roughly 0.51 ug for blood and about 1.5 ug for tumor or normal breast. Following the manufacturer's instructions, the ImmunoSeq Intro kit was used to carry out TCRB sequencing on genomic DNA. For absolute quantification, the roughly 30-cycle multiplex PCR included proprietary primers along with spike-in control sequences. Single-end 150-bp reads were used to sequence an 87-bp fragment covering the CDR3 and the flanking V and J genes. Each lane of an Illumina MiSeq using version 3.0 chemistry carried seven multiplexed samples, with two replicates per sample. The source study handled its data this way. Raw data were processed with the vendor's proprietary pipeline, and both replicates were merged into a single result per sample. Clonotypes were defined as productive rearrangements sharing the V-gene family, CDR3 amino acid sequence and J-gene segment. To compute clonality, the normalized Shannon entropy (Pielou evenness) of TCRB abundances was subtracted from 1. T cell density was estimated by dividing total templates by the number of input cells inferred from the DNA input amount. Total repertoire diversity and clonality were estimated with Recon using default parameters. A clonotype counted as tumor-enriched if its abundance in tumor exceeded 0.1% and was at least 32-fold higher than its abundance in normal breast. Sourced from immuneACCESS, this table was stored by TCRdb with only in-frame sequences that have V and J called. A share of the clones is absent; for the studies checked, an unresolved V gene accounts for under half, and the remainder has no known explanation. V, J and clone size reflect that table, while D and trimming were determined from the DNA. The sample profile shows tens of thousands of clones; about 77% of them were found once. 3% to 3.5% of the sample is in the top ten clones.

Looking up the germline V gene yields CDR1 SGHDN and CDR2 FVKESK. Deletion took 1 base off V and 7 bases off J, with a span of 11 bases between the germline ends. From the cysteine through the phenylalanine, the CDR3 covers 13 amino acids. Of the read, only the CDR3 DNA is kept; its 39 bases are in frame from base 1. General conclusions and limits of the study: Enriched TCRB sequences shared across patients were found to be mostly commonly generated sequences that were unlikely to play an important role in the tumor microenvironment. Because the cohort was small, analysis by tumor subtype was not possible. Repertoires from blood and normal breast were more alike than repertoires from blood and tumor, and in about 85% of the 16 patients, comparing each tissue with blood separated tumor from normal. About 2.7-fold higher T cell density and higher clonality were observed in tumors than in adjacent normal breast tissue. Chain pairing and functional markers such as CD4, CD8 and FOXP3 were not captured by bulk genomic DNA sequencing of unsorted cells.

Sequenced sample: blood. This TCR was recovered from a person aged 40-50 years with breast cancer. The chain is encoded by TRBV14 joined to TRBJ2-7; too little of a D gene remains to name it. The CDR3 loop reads CASSQVPKQEQYF. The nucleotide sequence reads TGTGCCAGCAGCCAAGTCCCGAAACAGGAGCAGTACTTC.